The 16 T cell receptor beta chains in this list originate from one sample, sequenced in a study of blood T cell repertoires in COVID-19. Sequencing used immunoSEQ multiplex PCR; TCRdb keeps in-frame clones, though not all of them. Here the sample spans some 160,000 clones, 70% to 90% being singletons. The sequencing sample was made of peripheral blood. The receptor set was obtained from a woman in her 70s with acute or convalescent COVID-19.

The V call is TRBV6-1, the J call TRBJ1-3; 7 nucleotides match TRBD1. Germline V CDR1 and CDR2: MNHNS, SASEGT. V shed 8 bases and J 2 bases; nucleotides not matched to a gene: 6. There are 14 residues in the CDR3. The CDR3 coding sequence is TGTGCCAGCGGGGACAGCGATACTGGAAACACCATATATTTT. Translating it yields CASGDSDTGNTIYF.

The rearrangement links TRBV4-2 to TRBJ1-2; tentative D call: TRBD1 (6 bases). Trimming took 0 bases from V and 4 from J, leaving 12 bases between them. The CDR3 has 15 residues. The germline V gene encodes CDR1 LGHNA and CDR2 YNFKEQ. CDR3 in DNA: TGTGCCAGCAGCCAAGAGAGGGGGTCGGGCTATGGCTACACCTTC. This gives the protein CASSQERGSGYGYTF.

Comment on this clone: Other DNA sequences in the sample encode the same CDR3. This chain uses TRBV30 with TRBJ1-1; D is unclear. Germline V gene sequence: CDR1 GTSNPN, CDR2 SVGIG (reference sequence). CDR3 length: 13 residues. V was shortened by 2 bases and J by 1 base, with 8 bases between the two germline ends. CDR3 sequence (DNA): TGTGCCTGGAGTCGTCAGGAGAACACTGAAGCTTTCTTT. Amino acid sequence: CAWSRQENTEAFF.

This clone was recorded only once. The V call is TRBV29-1, the J call TRBJ2-7, with TRBD1 matching 11 bases. The CDR3 loop spans 15 amino acids. Germline V gene data show CDR1 as SQVTM and CDR2 as ANQGSEA. V trimming: 5 bases; J trimming: 2 bases; junction bases outside the gene matches: 8. Written as DNA, the CDR3 is TGCAGCGTTAGCAACCGGGACAGGGGGACCTACGAGCAGTACTTC. Translated: CSVSNRDRGTYEQYF.

V is TRBV6-2 or TRBV6-3 and J is TRBJ2-7; D remains ambiguous. CDR3 length equals 14 residues. V was cut by 4 bases and J by 0 bases, with 10 bases left in between. The germline gives CDR1 MNHEY, CDR2 SVGEGT. The CDR3 region is CASSSKRSSYEQYF. The CDR3 DNA reads TGTGCCAGCAGTTCAAAGCGTAGCTCCTACGAGCAGTACTTC.

The V and J genes are TRBV28 and TRBJ2-3, with 10 nucleotides matching TRBD1. The CDR3 covers 17 residues. V trimming: 2 bases; J trimming: 1 base; junction bases outside the gene matches: 6. Germline CDR1 is MDHEN and CDR2 is SYDVKM. CDR3 bases: TGTGCCAGCAGTTTAGCCGGACAGGGGGTTGGCACAGATACGCAGTATTTT. It yields the protein CASSLAGQGVGTDTQYF.

V usage is TRBV6-5 and J usage is TRBJ2-1; 10 positions match TRBD2. CDR3 length: 14 residues. Germline trimming cut 6 bases from V and 8 bases from J; bases unmatched to any gene: 7. Per the germline V gene, CDR1 is MNHEY and CDR2 is SVGAGI. The CDR3, as DNA: TGTGCCAGCAGAAGGACTAGCGGTTCGGATGAGCAGTTCTTC. Its protein is CASRRTSGSDEQFF.

The rearrangement joins TRBV24-1 to TRBJ1-5, with D unclear. The CDR3 length is 16 residues. V was cut by 2 bases and J by 1 base, with 11 bases left in between. Germline V gives CDR1 KGHDR, CDR2 SFDVKD. The CDR3 sequence: CATSDSGYGSNQPQHF. In nucleotides, the CDR3 is TGTGCCACCAGTGATTCCGGCTACGGGAGCAATCAGCCCCAGCATTTT.

V is TRBV12-1 and J is TRBJ2-7; the DNA was not used to check the table's D call, TRBD1. TRBV12-1 is shown as a pseudogene. There are 14 residues in the CDR3. In DNA form, the CDR3 reads TGTGCCAGCAGCCCGCACCGGGACAGAAACGAGCAGTACTTC. Protein product: CASSPHRDRNEQYF.

This chain joins TRBV7-2 and TRBJ2-5; the D gene is possibly TRBD1 (6 bases). CDR1 and CDR2 from the germline V gene are SGHTA and FQGNSA. The CDR3 contains 16 residues. The V gene lost 1 base and the J gene lost 0 bases, with 12 bases spanning the gap. The CDR3 reads CASSLVRGFNQETQYF. In DNA, the CDR3 is TGTGCCAGCAGCTTAGTCAGGGGCTTCAACCAAGAGACCCAGTACTTC.

The chain is built from TRBV27 and TRBJ1-2, with D possibly being TRBD1 (5 bases). The CDR3 totals 14 residues. Germline loops: CDR1 MNHEY, CDR2 SMNVEV (reference sequence). Trimming took off 5 bases at V and 4 bases at J, with 14 bases between the two ends. The CDR3 spells CASSRQGYGYGYTF. CDR3 DNA: TGTGCCAGCAGTCGTCAGGGTTACGGCTATGGCTACACCTTC.

The V call is TRBV30, the J call TRBJ2-7, with 13 nucleotides matching TRBD2. This CDR3 contains 20 residues. Trimming cost V 2 bases and J 0 bases; bases outside gene matches: 16. Germline assignment: CDR1 GTSNPN and CDR2 SVGIG (reference sequence). CDR3 region: CAWSPSPGLAGVRSSYEQYF. CDR3 DNA: TGTGCCTGGAGTCCTTCACCCGGACTAGCGGGGGTCCGCAGCTCCTACGAGCAGTACTTC.

The chain carries TRBV13 and TRBJ2-3, with a weak D call TRBD2 (7 bases). V gave up 5 bases and J gave up 6 bases, with 27 bases separating them. This CDR3 is 18 amino acids long. CDR1 is PRHDT and CDR2 is FYEKMQ in the germline V gene (reference sequence). CDR3 nucleotide sequence: TGTGCCAGCAGCCCAGCCCTCGGCCGCGGGGGCACGCTCGATACGCAGTATTTT. The encoded protein is CASSPALGRGGTLDTQYF.

CDR3 residues: CASSSLPTAGLAGPYNEQFF. The CDR3, as DNA: TGCGCCAGCAGCTCCCTCCCGACAGCCGGACTAGCGGGTCCCTACAATGAGCAGTTCTTC. This chain uses TRBV5-1 with TRBJ2-1; TRBD2 matches 11 bases. The CDR3 is made up of 20 amino acids. With V trimmed by 3 bases and J by 2 bases, 16 bases remained unmatched. From germline, CDR1 is SGHRS and CDR2 YFSETQ.

The CDR3 region has the DNA TGTGCCAGCAGCCCCCCGGGACTAGCGGCTATGTTTTTT. Translating it yields CASSPPGLAAMFF. The V call is TRBV6-2 or TRBV6-3, the J call TRBJ2-2; 11 nucleotides align to TRBD2. Trimming at V came to 6 bases and at J to 15 bases, leaving 9 bases not matched to a gene. The length of the CDR3 is 13 residues. CDR1 and CDR2 (germline): MNHEY, SVGEGT.

The chain employs TRBV7-9 and TRBJ2-1; 9 nucleotides agree with TRBD2. The V segment lost 4 bases and the J segment 5 bases; nucleotides outside the gene matches: 6. CDR1 is SEHNR and CDR2 is FQNEAQ in the germline V gene (reference sequence). CDR3 length: 15 amino acids. The DNA for the CDR3 is TGTGCCAGCAGCTCGGCGCTAGCGGGGCACAATGAGCAGTTCTTC. This codes for CASSSALAGHNEQFF.